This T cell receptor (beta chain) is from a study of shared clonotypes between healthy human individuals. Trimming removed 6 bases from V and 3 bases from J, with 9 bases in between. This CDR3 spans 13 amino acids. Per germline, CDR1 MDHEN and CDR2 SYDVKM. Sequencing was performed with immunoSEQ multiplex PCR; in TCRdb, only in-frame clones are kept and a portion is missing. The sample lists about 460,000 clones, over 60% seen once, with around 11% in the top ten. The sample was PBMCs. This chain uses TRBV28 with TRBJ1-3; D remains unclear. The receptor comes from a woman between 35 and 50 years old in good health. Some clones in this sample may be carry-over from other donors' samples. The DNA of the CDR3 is TGTGCCAGCAGCTGGGTTTATGGAAACACCATATATTTT. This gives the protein CASSWVYGNTIYF.